A single sample gave rise to the 32 T cell receptor beta chains below, sequenced in a study of T cells in Graves' hyperthyroidism and ophthalmopathy. What was amplified from RNA transcripts were TCR beta CDR3 regions. With the HTBI primer set, the TCR CDR3 went through a first round of RT-PCR. TCRdb reprocessed the multiplex PCR reads via MiXCR and lists one record per CDR3 protein. The sample has a few hundred thousand distinct CDR3 sequences; roughly 14% are singletons. The material sequenced was blood. These receptor sequences come from a woman between 18 and 29 years old with Graves' hyperthyroidism.

This clonotype was recorded at least ten times. The V call is TRBV11-2, the J call TRBJ2-7, with D perhaps TRBD1 (5 bases). The germline gives CDR1 SGHAT, CDR2 FQNNGV. The CDR3 totals 14 residues. The V end was cut by 5 bases, the J end by 6 bases, with 17 bases between. CDR3 nucleotide sequence: TGTGCCAGCAGCGGATCAGGGCTAGTTATCGAGCAGTACGTC. Translation gives CASSGSGLVIEQYV.

This clonotype was found many times. The chain carries TRBV11-2 and TRBJ2-3, with 10 bases aligning to TRBD2. The V segment lost 5 bases and the J segment 6 bases; nucleotides outside the gene matches: 8. From germline, CDR1 is SGHAT and CDR2 FQNNGV. The CDR3 sequence is 15 residues long. DNA of the CDR3: TGTGCCAGCAGCCAAACTAGCGGGGTGGCGGATACGCAGTATTTT. This encodes CASSQTSGVADTQYF.

At least ten counts were recorded for this clonotype. V is TRBV4-1 and J is TRBJ1-6; D perhaps matches TRBD1 (5 bases). The CDR3 is 15 residues long. The V end was cut by 1 base, the J end by 7 bases, with 11 bases between. Germline V gene lookup returns CDR1 MGHRA and CDR2 YSYEKL. CDR3 DNA: TGCGCCAGCAGCCAAGCCATGTCAGGGAATTCACCCCTCCACTTT. Protein sequence: CASSQAMSGNSPLHF.

The CDR3 DNA follows: TGTGCCAGCAACCCGACAGGGGAACAGAGGCAAGAGACCCAGTACTTC. Protein sequence: CASNPTGEQRQETQYF. The chain recombines TRBV6-1 with TRBJ2-5, with 8 bases aligning to TRBD1. The germline CDR1 and CDR2 sequences are MNHNS and SASEGT. This CDR3 has 16 amino acids. The V gene end was trimmed by 7 bases and the J gene end by 2 bases; junction bases not matched to a gene: 12.

The rearrangement uses TRBV7-9 and TRBJ2-3; the D gene is possibly TRBD2 (5 bases). The germline V gene has CDR1 SEHNR and CDR2 FQNEAQ (reference sequence). CDR3 length: 12 amino acids. V was trimmed by 5 bases and J by 8 bases, leaving 11 bases between them. In DNA, the CDR3 is TGTGCCAGCAGCATAGAGGGTGCTACGCAGTATTTT. Translation: CASSIEGATQYF.

This clonotype was seen more than once but under ten times. V gene TRBV14 combines with J gene TRBJ2-4; 13 bases are shared with TRBD2. The junction had 8 bases not matched to a gene; V was cut back by 0 bases and J by 0 bases. This CDR3 comprises 20 residues. Germline CDR1 and CDR2: SGHDN and FVKESK. CDR3 sequence (DNA): TGTGCCAGCAGCCAAGAAGGCGGACTAGCGGGAGAGCTAGCCAAAAACATTCAGTACTTC. This gives the protein CASSQEGGLAGELAKNIQYF.

In this sample, this clonotype turned up many times. The chain is built from TRBV18 and TRBJ1-1, with D hard to call. Germline assignment: CDR1 KGHSH and CDR2 LQKENI. Trimming took 0 bases from V and 3 from J, leaving 8 bases between them. The length of the CDR3 is 14 residues. CDR3 nucleotide sequence: TGTGCCAGCTCACCACCGTTTCGGGACACTGAAGCTTTCTTT. The encoded protein is CASSPPFRDTEAFF.

The J gene is TRBJ1-4, the V gene TRBV6-1; 10 nucleotides match TRBD1. Germline CDR1 and CDR2: MNHNS and SASEGT. This CDR3 contains 18 residues. The ends lost 5 bases at V and 10 bases at J; junction bases unmatched: 19. The CDR3 DNA reads as TGTGCCAGCAGTTATCATATAAATTCCGGGACAGGGGCTGGAAAACTGTTTTTT. This codes for CASSYHINSGTGAGKLFF.

This clonotype was seen at least ten times. The chain joins TRBV20-1 to TRBJ2-1, with TRBD2 identical over 8 bases. The germline CDR1 and CDR2 sequences are DFQATT and SNEGSKA (reference sequence). The CDR3 has 16 residues. The V and J ends lost 6 bases and 1 base, in that order; junction bases with no gene match: 11. The CDR3 sequence: CSANPLVAGSYNEQFF. The CDR3 coding sequence is TGCAGTGCCAACCCCCTTGTAGCGGGATCCTACAATGAGCAGTTCTTC.

This clonotype was observed many times. The chain links TRBV6-1 to TRBJ2-7, with 10 bases matching TRBD2. Germline CDR1 is MNHNS and CDR2 is SASEGT. The CDR3 is made up of 16 amino acids. The J segment lost 2 bases and the V segment lost 5 bases, leaving 9 bases of the junction unmatched. The CDR3 region is CASSRSTSGAPYEQYV. The CDR3 DNA sequence: TGTGCCAGCAGTCGAAGCACTAGCGGGGCTCCCTACGAGCAGTACGTC.

This chain joins TRBV10-3 and TRBJ2-7; D may be TRBD2 (6 bases). The V gene lost 4 bases and the J gene lost 4 bases, with 14 bases spanning the gap. The CDR3 is 14 residues long. Germline V lookup: CDR1 ENHRY, CDR2 SYGVKD. The CDR3 region is CAISVGTSSYEQYF. The CDR3 region has the DNA TGTGCCATCAGTGTTGGGACTTCTTCTTACGAGCAGTACTTC.

This clonotype was counted ten times or more. The chain uses TRBV13 and TRBJ1-4, with D possibly matching TRBD1 (5 bases). The CDR3 loop spans 15 amino acids. CDR1 is PRHDT, CDR2 FYEKMQ, per germline (reference sequence). Trimming took off 5 bases at V and 5 bases at J, with 15 bases between the two ends. CDR3 DNA: TGTGCCAGCAGCCGGGGCGCGGAGGGGAATGAAAAACTGTTTTTT. It yields the protein CASSRGAEGNEKLFF. The variable domain in full, completed from reference TRBV13 and TRBJ1-4, reads AAGVIQSPRHLIKEKRETATLKCYPIPRHDTVYWYQQGPGQDPQFLISFYEKMQSDKGSIPDRFSAQQFSDYHSELNMSSLELGDSALYFCASSRGAEGNEKLFFGSGTQLSVL.

A remark on this clonotype: It may be a read error: a sequence one base away is much more abundant. V and J are TRBV12-3 or TRBV12-4 and TRBJ2-5; 10 bases match TRBD2. The V segment lost 6 bases and the J segment 9 bases; nucleotides outside the gene matches: 4. The CDR3 totals 12 residues. The DNA of the CDR3 is TGTGCCAGCAGCCGCGGACTAGCGGCCCAGTACTTC. Encoded protein: CASSRGLAAQYF.

The J gene is TRBJ2-5, the V gene TRBV5-6, with TRBD2 as a possible D gene (5 bases). Per germline, CDR1 SGHDT and CDR2 YYEEEE. The germline V and J ends were trimmed by 0 bases and 5 bases, with 14 bases remaining between them. CDR3 length: 15 residues. The CDR3 reads CASSLEVRGPETQYF. CDR3 bases: TGTGCCAGCAGCTTGGAAGTGCGAGGGCCGGAGACCCAGTACTTC.

This clonotype was observed many times. The V call is TRBV30, the J call TRBJ1-1; D remains ambiguous. Trimming took off 5 bases at V and 1 base at J, with 8 bases between the two ends. Germline-derived CDR1 and CDR2 are GTSNPN and SVGIG (reference sequence). CDR3 length: 12 amino acids. CDR3 in amino acids: CAWSPPNTEAFF. CDR3 nucleotide sequence: TGTGCCTGGTCCCCACCGAACACTGAAGCTTTCTTT.

This clonotype was recorded many times. This rearrangement joins TRBV7-6 to TRBJ2-1; 8 nucleotides line up with TRBD2. Losses at the gene ends were 0 bases for V and 12 bases for J; bases not matched to a gene: 7. Germline V gene lookup returns CDR1 SGHVS and CDR2 FNYEAQ. This CDR3 is 14 amino acids long. Here the CDR3 reads CASSLAPSGSGQFF. The DNA of the CDR3 is TGTGCCAGCAGCTTAGCCCCCAGCGGGAGTGGGCAGTTCTTC. Full variable domain (missing parts from reference TRBV7-6 and TRBJ2-1): GAGVSQSPRYKVTKRGQDVALRCDPISGHVSLYWYRQALGQGPEFLTYFNYEAQQDKSGLPNDRFSAERPEGSISTLTIQRTEQRDSAMYRCASSLAPSGSGQFFGPGTRLTVL.

This clonotype was seen more than once but under ten times. This chain uses TRBV9 with TRBJ2-7; 12 nucleotides line up with TRBD2. The CDR3 consists of 15 residues. With 4 bases clipped from V and 7 bases from J, the junction kept 9 bases outside the gene matches. The germline V gene has CDR1 SGDLS and CDR2 YYNGEE. The CDR3 protein is CASSTRLAGEGEQYF. CDR3 in DNA: TGTGCCAGCAGCACTCGACTAGCGGGAGAGGGGGAGCAGTACTTC.

Concerning this clonotype: A junction end diverges from the germline sequence, so it may reflect a read error. The genes are TRBV6-1 and TRBJ2-3; D is unclear. CDR3 size: 12 residues. From germline, CDR1 is MNHNS and CDR2 SASEGT. The CDR3 nucleotides read TGTGCCAGCGGATTCCGTACAGATTCGCAGTATTTT. Translating gives CASGFRTDSQYF.

There are many counts of this clonotype. The chain links TRBV7-2 to TRBJ2-2, with a tentative D call TRBD2 (5 bases). Trimming cost V 1 base and J 6 bases, with 6 bases left between them. Germline V gene lookup returns CDR1 SGHTA and CDR2 FQGNSA. The CDR3 runs 13 residues. CDR3 bases: TGTGCCAGCAGCTTAGTACTAGCCGGGGAGCTGTTTTTT. It encodes CASSLVLAGELFF.

This clonotype was counted at least ten times. J is TRBJ2-1 and V is TRBV11-2; D remains ambiguous. Trimming pared 3 bases from V and 7 bases from J, leaving 4 bases between. The CDR3 loop spans 11 amino acids. The germline V gene encodes CDR1 SGHAT and CDR2 FQNNGV. The CDR3 spells CASSLGNEQFF. CDR3 bases: TGTGCCAGCAGCTTGGGGAATGAGCAGTTCTTC.

This clonotype was found many times. The chain carries TRBV3-1 and TRBJ2-7; TRBD2 matches at 12 bases. CDR3 length: 18 amino acids. J gave up 0 bases and V 1 base, and 7 bases lay outside the gene matches. Germline V lookup: CDR1 LGHDT, CDR2 YNNKEL (reference sequence). CDR3 coding DNA: TGTGCCAGCAGCCAAGGGGGAACTAGCGGGAGGTTCTCCTACGAGCAGTACTTC. It is translated as CASSQGGTSGRFSYEQYF.

V and J are TRBV29-1 and TRBJ2-5; unclear D gene. Germline assignment: CDR1 SQVTM and CDR2 ANQGSEA. V was pared by 2 bases and J by 4 bases, with 5 bases between. The CDR3 is made up of 11 amino acids. The DNA for the CDR3 is TGCAGCGTTGAAAAGGGAGAGACCCAGTACTTC. Translation: CSVEKGETQYF.

This clonotype was seen many times. The CDR3 loop reads CASSDSTGDTGELFF. The CDR3 DNA follows: TGTGCCAGCAGTGACTCGACAGGGGACACCGGGGAGCTGTTTTTT. The rearrangement uses TRBV6-4 and TRBJ2-2; 8 nucleotides line up with TRBD1. Germline loops: CDR1 MRHNA, CDR2 SNTAGT. J gave up 3 bases and V 0 bases, and 0 bases lay outside the gene matches. The CDR3 extends over 15 amino acids.

This clonotype was counted between two and nine times. The chain is built from TRBV5-1 and TRBJ2-1; TRBD1 is a possible D gene (6 bases). The V gene's germline CDR1 is SGHRS and CDR2 YFSETQ. The CDR3 sequence is 17 residues long. Trimming shortened V by 0 bases and J by 2 bases, and 15 bases separated the two germline ends. As DNA, the CDR3 is TGCGCCAGCAGCTTGGTTGGGGTGGGGGACACCTACAATGAGCAGTTCTTC. Translating it yields CASSLVGVGDTYNEQFF.

This clonotype has a handful of counts. The genes are TRBV20-1 and TRBJ2-7; TRBD2 aligns across 8 bases. The CDR3 is 13 residues long. The germline gives CDR1 DFQATT, CDR2 SNEGSKA (reference sequence). V lost 5 bases to trimming and J lost 6 bases; unmatched junction nucleotides: 9. Written as DNA, the CDR3 is TGCAGTGCTTCCCCGGGACTAGATTCCGAGCAGTACGTC. This codes for CSASPGLDSEQYV.

This chain connects TRBV7-8 to TRBJ1-3; D unclear. Trimming took off 1 base at V and 10 bases at J, with 23 bases between the two ends. CDR3 size: 17 residues. The germline gives CDR1 SGHVS, CDR2 FQNEAQ. The CDR3, as DNA: TGTGCCAGCAGCTTAGGGCTCGGGATCCTATTAGGGAAAACCATATATTTT. Protein product: CASSLGLGILLGKTIYF.

This clonotype has at least ten counts. V gene TRBV28 combines with J gene TRBJ1-4; D is perhaps TRBD1 (5 bases). Trimming stripped 3 bases from V and 12 bases from J, with 17 bases between. Germline V lookup: CDR1 MDHEN, CDR2 SYDVKM. The CDR3 sequence is 14 residues long. CDR3 residues: CASSLGGRPLELFF. CDR3 nucleotides: TGTGCCAGCAGTTTGGGGGGACGGCCCTTGGAACTGTTTTTT.

At least ten counts were recorded for this clonotype. This chain connects TRBV12-3 or TRBV12-4 to TRBJ1-2; D is uncertain. The CDR3 is 13 amino acids. The germline V and J ends were trimmed by 7 bases and 2 bases, with 11 bases remaining between them. The CDR3 loop reads CASNPGINYGYTF. CDR3 DNA sequence: TGTGCCAGCAATCCGGGAATAAACTATGGCTACACCTTC.

This rearrangement joins TRBV5-1 to TRBJ1-2, with D perhaps matching TRBD1 (5 bases). The germline CDR1 and CDR2 sequences are SGHRS and YFSETQ. Trimming took off 2 bases at V and 8 bases at J, with 25 bases between the two ends. There are 17 residues in the CDR3. The CDR3 is CASSFWSRTTDYGGYTF. CDR3 DNA sequence: TGCGCCAGCAGCTTTTGGTCCAGGACAACCGACTATGGCGGCTACACCTTC.

The chain combines TRBV4-1 with TRBJ2-3; 9 bases are shared with TRBD2. The CDR3 is 16 residues long. J was trimmed by 2 bases and V by 4 bases; bases with no gene match: 7. CDR1 and CDR2 (germline): MGHRA, YSYEKL. CDR3 loop: CASSPTTSGFTDTQYF. The CDR3 nucleotides are TGCGCCAGCAGCCCGACGACTAGCGGTTTCACAGATACGCAGTATTTT.

The chain links TRBV4-1 to TRBJ1-2; D is unclear. Trimming shortened V by 1 base and J by 6 bases, and 15 bases separated the two germline ends. Germline CDR1 reads MGHRA; CDR2 reads YSYEKL. The CDR3 length is 15 residues. The CDR3 bases are TGCGCCAGCAGCCAAGTAGAAGCAGAGAAGCATGGCTACACCTTC. Its translation is CASSQVEAEKHGYTF.

This clonotype was detected many times. The V and J genes are TRBV6-2 or TRBV6-3 and TRBJ1-2; 9 bases are a match to TRBD1. V lost 6 bases and J lost 7; bases outside the gene matches: 9. CDR1 and CDR2 (germline): MNHEY, SVGEGT. This CDR3 is built from 14 residues. The CDR3 here is CASRPGTGNAGYTF. CDR3 DNA sequence: TGTGCCAGCAGGCCCGGGACAGGGAACGCTGGCTACACCTTC.